This TCR beta chain was found in a study of regulatory T cells in long-lasting Graves disease. Time point denoted: newly diagnosed GD, antithyroid drugs for less than 3 months. From RNA extracted from PBMCs, the TCR library was made. Turning to this clonotype: Its antigen is unknown.

Notes on the study in general: Persistent disease preferred TRBV28, TRBJ1-2 and TRBJ2-5; new disease, TRBV20-1 and TRBJ2-1.

Looked up from germline, CDR1 is SEHNR and CDR2 is FQNEAQ (reference sequence). This CDR3 contains 10 residues. V was cut by 10 bases and J by 4 bases, with 7 bases left in between. Arm-PCR of CDR3 regions with iRepertoire HTBI primers generated TCR beta libraries. Via MiXCR, TCRdb re-called the multiplex PCR reads, giving one row per CDR3 protein. The data show over 300,000 distinct CDR3 sequences, roughly a sixth seen once. The starting material was peripheral blood mononuclear cells (PBMCs), obtained at new diagnosis, from a patient treated with antithyroid drugs. The chain recombines TRBV7-9 with TRBJ1-2; D remains ambiguous. This receptor was obtained from a female donor with Graves disease. The CDR3: CATSVYGYTF. The CDR3 DNA sequence: TGTGCCACGTCGGTCTATGGCTACACCTTC.